Here is one T cell receptor beta chain with its context. It lacks a known antigen. No base quality information exists; no much larger clone differs at one position. This entry comes from a study of blood T cell repertoires in COVID-19 (dated by TCRdb to about 2020). Study-wide context: Samples covering the acute and convalescent phases of COVID-19 were provided by collaborators in the United States, Italy and Spain. The prospective study material was composed of cDNA or gDNA derived from T cells, B-cell-depleted T cells, or PBMCs. The dataset comprised deeply sampled blood TCRbeta repertoires from subjects exposed to, actively infected with, or recovered from COVID-19. The repertoires were released in a freely available public database meant as a resource for research on the immune response to SARS-CoV-2. Samples came from the ongoing ImmuneRACE study (first 160 participants) plus 1,254 subjects from 6 global collaborators. A de-identified subject ID, COVID-19 status, age in years and sex were almost always included in the sample metadata. Where available, HLA class I and class II types were obtained from metadata supplied by the sample provider rather than from assay-based typing. What the study reported, not specific to this receptor: The amount of clinical and demographic metadata varied by source and participant and was provided uncurated.

In Seattle, one collaborating source enrolled patients while the infection was active and tracked those patients longitudinally over the course of disease. Whole blood was collected in K2EDTA tubes by collaborating institutions according to the institutions' own protocols. For TCRbeta analysis, collaborator samples were shipped as frozen whole blood, as isolated PBMCs, or as DNA extracted from either sample type. The immunoSEQ Assay, a bias-controlled multiplex PCR, was used to amplify TCRbeta CDR3 regions from genomic DNA. Turning to the authors' computational methods: The number of nucleated cells in each sample was estimated from the amplification of reference gene primers within the assay. To quantify the absolute abundance of each unique TCRbeta CDR3 rearrangement, sequence reads were collapsed and filtered. Productive Simpson clonality was computed per sample as the square root of Simpson's diversity index over productive rearrangements. Held by TCRdb, this immuneACCESS table contains in-frame sequences only and omits some clones. Under half of the omission traces to an unresolved V gene where checked; the cause of the rest is unknown. The V and J calls and clone size were taken over from that table, and D and trimming were inferred from the DNA. Here the sample has 380,000 or so clones; approximately 86% occur a single time. Together, the top ten hold just over 7% of the sample.

The CDR1 and CDR2 encoded by the germline V gene (reference sequence) are GTSNPN and SVGIG. Trimming at the junction amounts to 3 bases on V and 1 base on J, and the germline ends lie 12 bases apart. CDR3 length: 14 amino acids, cysteine to phenylalanine. Just CDR3 DNA is preserved here, 42 bases in frame from base 1. Sequenced sample: peripheral blood. The rearrangement combines TRBV30 with TRBJ1-1; TRBD1 is perhaps the D gene, given 5 matching bases. This clonotype originated in an older woman with COVID-19, enrolled during active disease. The base sequence is TGTGCCTGGAGCCGGGGGAGTACGAACACTGAAGCTTTCTTT. This translates into CAWSRGSTNTEAFF.